This T cell receptor beta chain was profiled in a study of cytomegalovirus exposure and HLA in healthy donors. The PCR employed 60 Vbeta primers together with 13 Jbeta primers. As handled by the study authors: Unique TCR beta chains numbered about 80 million in a later analysis, with approximately 10 million shared. The repertoire was sequenced with immunoSEQ multiplex PCR; TCRdb's copy has only in-frame clones and lacks some. V and J calls and clone size are given by that table; D and trimming were obtained from the DNA. The sample has over 150,000 clones; 80% are singletons. Material for sequencing was PBMCs. This TCR came from a man aged 25 to 45 in good health and CMV-seronegative.

The CDR3 region has the DNA TGCGCCAGCAGCCAACTACTAGCGGGAGCCAAAAACATTCAGTACTTC. Its translation: CASSQLLAGAKNIQYF. V is TRBV4-1 and J is TRBJ2-4; 9 nucleotides match TRBD2. There are 16 residues in the CDR3. V lost 2 bases to trimming and J lost 0 bases; unmatched junction nucleotides: 2. Looked up from germline, CDR1 is MGHRA and CDR2 is YSYEKL.